The 26 T cell receptor beta chains reported below all come from one sample, sequenced in a study of shared T cell receptors in the human thymus. Repertoires were generated with immunoSEQ multiplex PCR, while TCRdb's copy carries only in-frame clones and drops some. The sample holds hundreds of thousands of clones, approximately 90% seen once. These sequences were also reported in another study, on human thymus T cells.

The source material was thymocytes. These TCRs come from a boy under two years old with a congenital heart defect.

This clone was observed a single time. The chain couples TRBV9 to TRBJ2-7, with a tentative D call TRBD1 (6 bases). The CDR3 is 14 residues long. The V end lost 2 bases, the J end lost 0 bases, and 9 bases lay between the germline ends. Germline CDR1 SGDLS, CDR2 YYNGEE. This CDR3 is CASSVRGSSYEQYF. The CDR3 nucleotides read TGTGCCAGCAGCGTGAGGGGGAGCTCCTACGAGCAGTACTTC. Supplemented by reference TRBV9 and TRBJ2-7, the full variable domain reads DSGVTQTPKHLITATGQRVTLRCSPRSGDLSVYWYQQSLDQGLQFLIQYYNGEERAKGNILERFSAQQFPDLHSELNLSSLELGDSALYFCASSVRGSSYEQYFGPGTRLTVT.

About this clone: The junction departs from the called germline gene at one end, perhaps through a read error. This rearrangement joins TRBV30 to TRBJ2-5; 8 bases fit TRBD2. CDR1 GTSNPN and CDR2 SVGIG come from the germline V gene (reference sequence). This CDR3 has 18 residues. CDR3 in DNA: TGTGCCTGGAGTGGGACTAGCAAATCCTACAGGGACCACGAGACCCAGTACTTC. It is translated as CAWSGTSKSYRDHETQYF.

CDR3 sequence reads: CASSPSLGGRNYGYTF. The DNA of the CDR3 is TGTGCCAGCAGCCCGTCCTTGGGGGGGCGAAACTATGGCTACACCTTC. This chain uses TRBV14 with TRBJ1-2, with D tentatively TRBD1 (6 bases). The V end lost 4 bases, the J end lost 2 bases, and 17 bases lay between the germline ends. The CDR3 has 16 amino acids. Per the germline V gene, CDR1 is SGHDN and CDR2 is FVKESK.

Here the CDR3 DNA reads TGTGCCAGCAGTTCGGCAGGGAACTATGGCTACACCTTC. It yields the protein CASSSAGNYGYTF. The V gene is TRBV6-5, the J gene TRBJ1-2; possibly TRBD1 for D (5 bases). Trimming cost V 4 bases and J 2 bases, with 8 bases left between them. The length of the CDR3 is 13 residues. In germline, CDR1 is MNHEY, CDR2 SVGAGI.

Only one count was recorded for this clone. This chain links TRBV7-9 with TRBJ1-5; 7 positions agree with TRBD1. The J segment lost 0 bases and the V segment lost 5 bases, leaving 7 bases of the junction unmatched. There are 16 residues in the CDR3. Germline V lookup: CDR1 SEHNR, CDR2 FQNEAQ (reference sequence). Here the CDR3 DNA reads TGTGCCAGCAGCGGTGCTGACAGGGATAGCAATCAGCCCCAGCATTTT. Residues: CASSGADRDSNQPQHF.

The V and J genes are TRBV28 and TRBJ2-7; D not certain. The CDR3 contains 13 residues. The V gene's germline CDR1 is MDHEN and CDR2 SYDVKM. The V end lost 5 bases, the J end lost 4 bases, and 12 bases lay between the germline ends. The chain's CDR3 is CASSPPPGYEQYF. The CDR3 DNA reads as TGTGCCAGCAGTCCACCCCCCGGGTACGAGCAGTACTTC. Full variable domain (rest looked up from reference TRBV28 and TRBJ2-7): DVKVTQSSRYLVKRTGEKVFLECVQDMDHENMFWYRQDPGLGLRLIYFSYDVKMKEKGDIPEGYSVSREKKERFSLILESASTNQTSMYLCASSPPPGYEQYFGPGTRLTVT.

Only a few counts were recorded for this clone. CDR3 region: CASSKNRERNTGELFF. DNA for the CDR3: TGTGCCAGCAGTAAGAACAGGGAAAGGAACACCGGGGAGCTGTTTTTT. V gene TRBV28 combines with J gene TRBJ2-2, with D maybe TRBD1 (6 bases). The CDR3 is 16 residues long. Trimming took off 5 bases at V and 1 base at J, with 14 bases between the two ends. CDR1 and CDR2 from the germline V gene are MDHEN and SYDVKM.

The chain has TRBV29-1 and TRBJ2-2, with D perhaps TRBD1 (6 bases). This CDR3 is 11 amino acids long. The V and J ends lost 7 bases and 8 bases respectively, with 11 bases between them. CDR1 and CDR2 (germline): SQVTM, ANQGSEA. CDR3 DNA sequence: TGCAGCGAGGGGGTCAGGGGGGAGCTGTTTTTT. This gives the protein CSEGVRGELFF.

This clone showed up just once. The gene calls are TRBV6-1 and TRBJ1-4; D is undetermined. The V gene lost 4 bases and the J gene lost 6 bases, with 9 bases spanning the gap. This CDR3 contains 13 residues. CDR1 and CDR2 from the germline V gene are MNHNS and SASEGT. CDR3 sequence: CASSGRVDEKLFF. The DNA of the CDR3 is TGTGCCAGCAGTGGTCGGGTGGATGAAAAACTGTTTTTT.

The chain recombines TRBV29-1 with TRBJ2-1; possible D gene TRBD1, 5 bases. The CDR3 has 19 amino acids. V lost 5 bases, J lost 0 bases, and 26 bases lay in between. Germline V lookup: CDR1 SQVTM, CDR2 ANQGSEA. In nucleotides, the CDR3 is TGCAGCGTTTCCCCAGGGCGGCCAGCAGCCGGAAGCTCCTACAATGAGCAGTTCTTC. Protein product: CSVSPGRPAAGSSYNEQFF.

V gene TRBV5-1 combines with J gene TRBJ1-2; the D is unclear. CDR1 is SGHRS, CDR2 YFSETQ, per germline. The V gene lost 0 bases and the J gene lost 8 bases, with 17 bases spanning the gap. This CDR3 comprises 15 residues. The CDR3 protein is CASSLVRWGREGYTF. CDR3 bases: TGCGCCAGCAGCTTGGTGAGATGGGGTCGGGAAGGCTACACCTTC.

V gene TRBV4-1 combines with J gene TRBJ2-3, with 9 bases identical to TRBD2. CDR1 and CDR2 (germline): MGHRA, YSYEKL. Germline trimming cut 0 bases from V and 2 bases from J; bases unmatched to any gene: 18. The CDR3 sequence is 21 residues long. The CDR3, as DNA: TGCGCCAGCAGCCAAGAGGGGGGGGGACTAGCCCCCGCTGCCCACACAGATACGCAGTATTTT. As protein: CASSQEGGGLAPAAHTDTQYF.

The chain is built from TRBV5-5 and TRBJ2-7, with TRBD1 as a possible D gene (6 bases). Trimming pared 4 bases from V and 3 bases from J, leaving 8 bases between. The CDR3 consists of 12 residues. Germline CDR1 and CDR2: SGHKS and YYEKEE (reference sequence). In nucleotides, the CDR3 is TGTGCCAGCAGCCTGGGACACTACGAGCAGTACTTC. It encodes CASSLGHYEQYF.

The chain recombines TRBV7-9 with TRBJ2-1; 10 bases line up with TRBD2. The V gene end was trimmed by 8 bases and the J gene end by 14 bases; junction bases not matched to a gene: 9. Germline V lookup: CDR1 SEHNR, CDR2 FQNEAQ (reference sequence). The CDR3 is 12 amino acids. In nucleotides, the CDR3 is TGTGCCAGCGCTGGGAGCGGGAGGGAAAAGTTCTTC. Translated: CASAGSGREKFF.

The chain recombines TRBV7-2 with TRBJ2-1, with 12 bases matching TRBD2. Germline CDR1 is SGHTA and CDR2 is FQGNSA. The CDR3 runs 15 residues. Trimming removed 5 bases from V and 7 bases from J; junction bases left unmatched: 6. CDR3 bases: TGTGCCAGCAGCCGACTAGCGGGAGAAGGAAATGAGCAGTTCTTC. This encodes CASSRLAGEGNEQFF.

This rearrangement joins TRBV6-5 to TRBJ2-7, with 11 bases fitting TRBD2. V gave up 3 bases and J gave up 2 bases; unmatched junction bases: 6. The germline CDR1 and CDR2 sequences are MNHEY and SVGAGI. The CDR3 covers 16 residues. DNA for the CDR3: TGTGCCAGCAGTTATCCGGGACTAGCGGCCCCCTACGAGCAGTACTTC. Its protein is CASSYPGLAAPYEQYF.

The chain carries TRBV19 and TRBJ1-2; D is perhaps TRBD1 (6 bases). This CDR3 has 16 residues. Germline CDR1 reads LNHDA; CDR2 reads SQIVND (reference sequence). With 4 bases removed from V and 6 bases from J, the gap between germline ends came to 21 bases. CDR3 in amino acids: CASSKGPVTGWDGYTF. In nucleotides, the CDR3 is TGTGCCAGTAGTAAGGGCCCCGTGACAGGATGGGATGGCTACACCTTC.

This clone came up once. V gene TRBV5-8 combines with J gene TRBJ2-7, with 11 bases fitting TRBD2. Germline loops: CDR1 SGHTS, CDR2 YDEGEE. The CDR3 extends over 15 amino acids. The V segment lost 4 bases and the J segment 4 bases; nucleotides outside the gene matches: 7. The CDR3, as DNA: TGTGCCAGCAGCCGAAAACTAGCGGGAGATTACGAGCAGTACTTC. Its translation is CASSRKLAGDYEQYF.

The rearrangement links TRBV4-3 to TRBJ2-2, with D tentatively TRBD1 (5 bases). This CDR3 spans 17 amino acids. Germline CDR1 is LGHNA and CDR2 is YSLEER. V lost 3 bases and J lost 1, with 15 bases in between. The CDR3 region has the DNA TGCGCCAGCAGCCACTCGCCTCAGGGAAGGAACACCGGGGAGCTGTTTTTT. Translating gives CASSHSPQGRNTGELFF.

This clone was picked up one time. The V gene is TRBV5-1, the J gene TRBJ2-3, with a tentative D call TRBD2 (6 bases). V was pared by 6 bases and J by 1 base, with 15 bases between. The CDR3 has 15 residues. Per the germline V gene, CDR1 is SGHRS and CDR2 is YFSETQ. CDR3 loop: CASKWRRGGTDTQYF. DNA of the CDR3: TGCGCCAGCAAGTGGCGGCGGGGTGGCACAGATACGCAGTATTTT. The whole variable domain, filled in from reference TRBV5-1 and TRBJ2-3, reads KAGVTQTPRYLIKTRGQQVTLSCSPISGHRSVSWYQQTPGQGLQFLFEYFSETQRNKGNFPGRFSGRQFSNSRSEMNVSTLELGDSALYLCASKWRRGGTDTQYFGPGTRLTVL.

This chain uses TRBV7-2 with TRBJ2-7; TRBD2 is a possible D gene (6 bases). Germline V lookup: CDR1 SGHTA, CDR2 FQGNSA. The CDR3 runs to 15 residues. Trimming stripped 2 bases from V and 2 bases from J, with 13 bases between. The DNA of the CDR3 is TGTGCCAGCAGCTTACTGGGACTCTCACCCTACGAGCAGTACTTC. Translation gives CASSLLGLSPYEQYF.

This clone was observed a few times. Germline is not matched at one junction end, which may reflect a read error. This chain uses TRBV10-3 with TRBJ2-7; the D gene is possibly TRBD2 (6 bases). This CDR3 has 13 residues. CDR1 and CDR2 from the germline V gene are ENHRY and SYGVKD. CDR3 loop: CAIGTRDSHEQYF. In DNA form, the CDR3 reads TGTGCCATCGGCACCAGGGACTCCCACGAGCAGTACTTC.

This clone was found a few times. The chain has TRBV19 and TRBJ2-7; 13 bases are a match to TRBD2. V trimming: 8 bases; J trimming: 9 bases; junction bases outside the gene matches: 19. There are 17 residues in the CDR3. In germline, CDR1 is LNHDA, CDR2 SQIVND (reference sequence). The CDR3, as DNA: TGTGCCAGTGCCGGGACTAGCGGGACCAATTCCCTACGAGGGCAGTACTTC. Translating it yields CASAGTSGTNSLRGQYF.

This chain links TRBV5-4 with TRBJ2-5; D remains ambiguous. V was cut by 0 bases and J by 2 bases, with 17 bases left in between. Germline values: CDR1 SGHNT, CDR2 YYREEE (reference sequence). The CDR3 is 17 residues long. CDR3 in DNA: TGTGCCAGCAGCTTGGTGTGGAGTCCCGACGGACAAGAGACCCAGTACTTC. The encoded protein is CASSLVWSPDGQETQYF.

The J gene is TRBJ2-1, the V gene TRBV7-9, with TRBD2 identical over 8 bases. V lost 2 bases, J lost 0 bases, and 12 bases stayed unmatched. The CDR3 loop spans 19 amino acids. The germline gives CDR1 SEHNR, CDR2 FQNEAQ (reference sequence). The CDR3 DNA reads TGTGCCAGCAGCTTATTCCGACTAGCGAGGGAAAGCTCCTACAATGAGCAGTTCTTC. Amino acid sequence: CASSLFRLARESSYNEQFF.

The chain couples TRBV27 to TRBJ2-7, with 15 bases identical to TRBD2. The V gene end was trimmed by 6 bases and the J gene end by 4 bases; junction bases not matched to a gene: 7. CDR3 length: 16 amino acids. Germline V gene data show CDR1 as MNHEY and CDR2 as SMNVEV (reference sequence). In nucleotides, the CDR3 is TGTGCCAGCAGGGGACTAGCGGGAGGTCCGCAGTACGAGCAGTACTTC. Translated, it gives CASRGLAGGPQYEQYF.